These T cell receptor beta chains were read from a single sample in a study of patients and donors after allogeneic stem cell transplantation. TCRdb ran MiXCR on the RT-PCR reads and lists one entry per CDR3 protein. The sample holds about a million distinct CDR3 sequences, roughly 17% seen once. Specimen: blood, either unsorted or a sorted T cell fraction (not recorded which). These receptors all come from a human donor who was either an allogeneic HSCT recipient or a stem cell or donor lymphocyte infusion donor (not recorded which). It is not recorded whose cells these are; they may come from a transplant donor. The CDR3 runs from the conserved cysteine through the conserved F or W. D genes are given only for firm matches. Size values are once, few and many counts, or a class for expanded clones, and some rows have none.

TRBD1	TRBV6-5	TRBJ1-2	-	TGTGCCAGCAGTTACCCGGGACAGGGCCGCTACACCTTC	CASSYPGQGRYTF
TRBD1	TRBV20-1	TRBJ2-7	-	TGCAGTGCTAGAGAATCGGACAGGGACCTCGAGCAGTACTTC	CSARESDRDLEQYF
-	TRBV5-6	TRBJ2-3	few	TGTGCCAGCAGCCACCCGAGCGGCACCAGCACAGATACGCAGTATTTT	CASSHPSGTSTDTQYF
TRBD1	TRBV18	TRBJ1-5	-	TGTGCCAGCTCAGCGGGACAGAGCAGCAATCAGCCCCAGCATTTT	CASSAGQSSNQPQHF
-	TRBV7-2	TRBJ2-3	-	TGTGCCAGCAGCTTAGGAGGACTAACCACAGATACGCAGTATTTT	CASSLGGLTTDTQYF
TRBD2	TRBV7-2	TRBJ2-1	few	TGTGCCAGCAGCTTTACTAGCGGGGGTAATGAGCAGTTCTTC	CASSFTSGGNEQFF
-	TRBV14	TRBJ2-7	-	TGTGCCAGCAGCCAAGATCTAAAGGGTCGCGAGCAGTACTTC	CASSQDLKGREQYF
TRBD1	TRBV5-1	TRBJ1-2	few	TGCGCCAGCAGCCCCACGGACAGGCCAGCTGGCTACACCTTC	CASSPTDRPAGYTF
-	TRBV20-1	TRBJ1-2	few	TGCAGTGCTCCCCCAGACTATGGCTACACCTTC	CSAPPDYGYTF
TRBD1	TRBV4-1	TRBJ1-2	-	TGCGCCAGCAGCGGGGACAGGGGGACCATTTCTTATGGCTACACCTTC	CASSGDRGTISYGYTF
-	TRBV20-1	TRBJ1-3	few	TGCAGTGCTACCACAGGGCTGGCTGGAAACACCATATATTTT	CSATTGLAGNTIYF
-	TRBV12-3/TRBV12-4	TRBJ1-1	few	TGTGCCAGCAGTCCGGACAGCCGCGAAGCTTTCTTT	CASSPDSREAFF
-	TRBV12-3/TRBV12-4	TRBJ1-3	few	TGTGCCAGCAGTGGGACACGTCCCTCTGGAAACACCATATATTTT	CASSGTRPSGNTIYF
TRBD1	TRBV7-2	TRBJ1-2	-	TGTGCCAGCAGCTTTTCCCCGACAGGGGTAGATGGCTACACCTTC	CASSFSPTGVDGYTF
TRBD2	TRBV4-1	TRBJ2-3	-	TGCGCCAGCAGCCAAGAGACTAGCGCCGATACGCAGTATTTT	CASSQETSADTQYF
-	TRBV5-1	TRBJ2-2	few	TGCGCCAGCAGCTTGGTTACAGGCCCCGGGGAGCTGTTTTTT	CASSLVTGPGELFF
-	TRBV12-3/TRBV12-4	TRBJ1-6	-	TGTGCCAGCAGTTTAACCGGGCGGGTTTCACCCCTCCACTTT	CASSLTGRVSPLHF
TRBD2	TRBV4-1	TRBJ2-7	-	TGCGCCAGCAGCCAAGTTGGTAGCGGGAGGGCTACCGAGCAGTACTTC	CASSQVGSGRATEQYF
-	TRBV7-2	TRBJ1-5	-	TGTGCCAGCAGCTCCTGGGGCCCCAATCAGCCCCAGCATTTT	CASSSWGPNQPQHF
-	TRBV6-5	TRBJ1-1	few	TGTGCCAGCAGTTACTCTGTGGACATTTGGCAGTTAAGTGAAGCTTTCTTT	CASSYSVDIWQLSEAFF
TRBD1	TRBV5-1	TRBJ2-7	-	TGCGCCAGCGGGTACTCTGGGACAGCCGCGACCCACGAGCAGTACTTC	CASGYSGTAATHEQYF
-	TRBV29-1	TRBJ2-1	-	TGCAGCGTTGAAGATTCACGCACCGCGTACAATGAGCAGTTCTTC	CSVEDSRTAYNEQFF
TRBD1	TRBV15	TRBJ2-7	-	TGTGCCACCAGCAGGAGACAGGGGGTTCTACGGTTC	CATSRRQGVLRF
-	TRBV20-1	TRBJ1-3	many	TGCAGTGCTAGAGATCCCAAAACCTATGGAAACACCATATATTTT	CSARDPKTYGNTIYF
-	TRBV11-2	TRBJ1-3	-	TGTGCCAGCAGCTCTCCCGTGACGGTGGGAAACACCATATATTTT	CASSSPVTVGNTIYF
TRBD2	TRBV10-3	TRBJ2-7	-	TGTGCCATCAGTGAATTTGCGCTAGCGGGGGTCGAGCAGTACTTC	CAISEFALAGVEQYF
TRBD2	TRBV6-2/TRBV6-3	TRBJ2-1	few	TGTGCCAGCAGTAGGACTGGGCCCGTGGGGGGGTCGAATGAGCAGTTCTTC	CASSRTGPVGGSNEQFF
-	TRBV20-1	TRBJ1-6	-	TGCAGTGCTAGAGAAGGTACTAATTCACCCCTCCACTTT	CSAREGTNSPLHF
-	TRBV4-2	TRBJ1-3	few	TGTGCCAGCAGCCAAAGACGGCTTAGCTCTGGAAACACCATATATTTT	CASSQRRLSSGNTIYF
-	TRBV12-3/TRBV12-4	TRBJ1-5	many	TGTGCCAGCTCCGGGACACTCAATCAGCCCCAGCATTTT	CASSGTLNQPQHF
-	TRBV3-1	TRBJ1-4	few	TGTGCCAGCAGCCAAGCAACCCCGGGCAGGGGTCGGGAAAAACTGTTTTTT	CASSQATPGRGREKLFF
TRBD2	TRBV5-1	TRBJ2-1	-	TGCGCCAGCAGCGACGGACTAGCGGGAGGTGGGGAGCAGTTCTTC	CASSDGLAGGGEQFF
TRBD1	TRBV5-6	TRBJ2-1	-	TGTGCCAGCAGCTGGGGGACAGTATCACTCTACAATGAGCAGTTCTTC	CASSWGTVSLYNEQFF
-	TRBV5-1	TRBJ2-5	few	TGCGCCAGCAGCTTGGTCGGGCAGGGTGTGGAGACCCAGTACTTC	CASSLVGQGVETQYF
-	TRBV7-6	TRBJ2-5	-	TGTGCCAGCAGCGCCATTCAAGAGACCCAGTACTTC	CASSAIQETQYF
TRBD2	TRBV12-3/TRBV12-4	TRBJ2-1	-	TGTGCCAGCAGTGAGGGACTAGCGGGTGTGCAGTTCTTC	CASSEGLAGVQFF
-	TRBV24-1	TRBJ2-7	-	TGTGCCACCAGTGCCTCCAGGGTCCACGAGCAGTACTTC	CATSASRVHEQYF
TRBD1	TRBV12-3/TRBV12-4	TRBJ1-1	-	TGTGCCGGACAGGGGGGTCCTGAATCTTTCTTT	CAGQGGPESFF
TRBD2	TRBV20-1	TRBJ2-2	few	TGCAGTGCTAGTGGCTTGCGAGCGGGAGGTACCCCCGGGGAGCTGTTTTTT	CSASGLRAGGTPGELFF
-	TRBV20-1	TRBJ2-1	-	TGCAGTGCTAGAGATCAGTGGCGGTCTTACAATGAGCAGTTCTTC	CSARDQWRSYNEQFF
TRBD1	TRBV29-1	TRBJ1-3	-	TGCAGCGTCGTGACAGGGTTGGGTTCCATATATTTT	CSVVTGLGSIYF
-	TRBV5-6	TRBJ2-5	-	TGTGCCAGCAGCTTGTTCCTGGGAGAGACCCAGTACTTC	CASSLFLGETQYF